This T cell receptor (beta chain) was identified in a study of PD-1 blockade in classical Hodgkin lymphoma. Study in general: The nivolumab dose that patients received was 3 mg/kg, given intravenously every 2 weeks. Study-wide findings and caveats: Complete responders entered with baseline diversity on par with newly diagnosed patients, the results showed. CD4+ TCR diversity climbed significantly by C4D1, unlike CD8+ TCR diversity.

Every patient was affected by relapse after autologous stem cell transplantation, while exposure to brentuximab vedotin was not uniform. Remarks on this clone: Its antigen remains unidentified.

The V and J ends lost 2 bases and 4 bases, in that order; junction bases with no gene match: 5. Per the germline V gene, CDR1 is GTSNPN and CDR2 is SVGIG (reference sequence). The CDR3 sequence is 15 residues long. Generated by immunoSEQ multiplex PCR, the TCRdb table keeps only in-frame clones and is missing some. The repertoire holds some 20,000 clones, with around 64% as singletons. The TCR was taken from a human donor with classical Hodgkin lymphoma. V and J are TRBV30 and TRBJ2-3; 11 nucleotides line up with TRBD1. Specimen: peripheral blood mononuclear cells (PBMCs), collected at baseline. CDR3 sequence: CAWSNAGQGADTQYF. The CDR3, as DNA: TGTGCCTGGAGTAATGCGGGACAGGGGGCAGATACGCAGTATTTT.